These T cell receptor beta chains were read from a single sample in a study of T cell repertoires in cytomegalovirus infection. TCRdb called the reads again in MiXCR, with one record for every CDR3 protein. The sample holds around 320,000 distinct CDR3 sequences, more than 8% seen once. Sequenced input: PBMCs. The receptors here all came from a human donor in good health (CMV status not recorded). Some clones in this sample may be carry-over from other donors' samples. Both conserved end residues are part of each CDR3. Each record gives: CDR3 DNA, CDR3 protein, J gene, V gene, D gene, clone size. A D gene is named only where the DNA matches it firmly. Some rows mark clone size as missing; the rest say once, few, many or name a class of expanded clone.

cdr3_nt: TGTGCCAGCAGCTCGGGACAGCCGTCCTACGAGCAGTACTTC; cdr3_aa: CASSSGQPSYEQYF; j_call: TRBJ2-7; v_call: TRBV7-2; d_call: TRBD1; clone_size: many
cdr3_nt: TGCAGTGTTCCCATGAAAGTCCAAGAGACCCAGTACTTC; cdr3_aa: CSVPMKVQETQYF; j_call: TRBJ2-5; v_call: TRBV20-1; d_call: NA; clone_size: few
cdr3_nt: TGTGCCTGGAGCTATGGTGAAAAACTGTTTTTT; cdr3_aa: CAWSYGEKLFF; j_call: TRBJ1-4; v_call: TRBV30; d_call: NA; clone_size: few
cdr3_nt: TGTGCCAGCAGTTCGGGGGGGGGAATCAACGAGCAGTACTTC; cdr3_aa: CASSSGGGINEQYF; j_call: TRBJ2-7; v_call: TRBV6-1; d_call: TRBD2; clone_size: few
cdr3_nt: TGTGCCAGCAAGGGGACTAGCGGGGGGGCCCGAAATGAGCAGTTCTTC; cdr3_aa: CASKGTSGGARNEQFF; j_call: TRBJ2-1; v_call: TRBV7-3; d_call: TRBD2; clone_size: many
cdr3_nt: TGTGCCAGCAGCTCCCTGGGGAGGGGCGCGAGGGAACTATATGAGCAGTTCTTC; cdr3_aa: CASSSLGRGARELYEQFF; j_call: TRBJ2-1; v_call: TRBV11-2; d_call: TRBD2; clone_size: few
cdr3_nt: TGTGCCAGCAGCTGGCAGGGACAAGGCTACACCTTC; cdr3_aa: CASSWQGQGYTF; j_call: TRBJ1-2; v_call: TRBV7-9; d_call: NA; clone_size: few
cdr3_nt: TGTGCCAGCTCCCCCCCCTCGCGAAACACCATATATTTT; cdr3_aa: CASSPPSRNTIYF; j_call: TRBJ1-3; v_call: TRBV18; d_call: NA; clone_size: NA
cdr3_nt: TGTGCCAGCAGCTTGGAGCGGGCCGCGAACACTGAAGCTTTCTTT; cdr3_aa: CASSLERAANTEAFF; j_call: TRBJ1-1; v_call: TRBV5-4; d_call: NA; clone_size: few
cdr3_nt: TGTGCCAGCAGTTTTTTTACCGGGACAGCGAGCAATCAGCCCCAGCATTTT; cdr3_aa: CASSFFTGTASNQPQHF; j_call: TRBJ1-5; v_call: TRBV12-3/TRBV12-4; d_call: TRBD1; clone_size: NA
cdr3_nt: TGTGCCAGCAGTGAAACGGGGACTAGCGTTGTCGATACGCAGTATTTT; cdr3_aa: CASSETGTSVVDTQYF; j_call: TRBJ2-3; v_call: TRBV2; d_call: TRBD2; clone_size: many
cdr3_nt: TGTGCCAGCAGTTTAGGAGAAGGGACTAACTATGGCTACACCTTC; cdr3_aa: CASSLGEGTNYGYTF; j_call: TRBJ1-2; v_call: TRBV12-3/TRBV12-4; d_call: NA; clone_size: NA
cdr3_nt: TGTGCCAGCTCGCTATTACAGGGGGCCGAGGAGACCCAGTACTTC; cdr3_aa: CASSLLQGAEETQYF; j_call: TRBJ2-5; v_call: TRBV18; d_call: TRBD1; clone_size: NA
cdr3_nt: TGTGCCAGCAGCTTTCGTGGAAGGGGGGGGCAGAATGAGCAGTTCTTC; cdr3_aa: CASSFRGRGGQNEQFF; j_call: TRBJ2-1; v_call: TRBV7-9; d_call: NA; clone_size: NA